Presented here are 25 T cell receptor beta chains from one specimen sequenced in a study of technical replicates of blood from a few donors. Data came from immunoSEQ multiplex PCR; TCRdb stores just in-frame clones and leaves some out. Counted here are some 80,000 clones, roughly 93% occurring once; the ten biggest clones make up about 0.41%. Sequenced: T cells isolated from PBMCs. These receptors were taken from a human donor in good health.

CDR3 DNA sequence: TGTGCCAGCAGCAGTACAGGGTTGCGGAACACTGAAGCTTTCTTT. As protein: CASSSTGLRNTEAFF. The chain carries TRBV7-8 and TRBJ1-1; D possibly corresponds to TRBD1 (6 bases). The germline V and J ends were trimmed by 5 bases and 1 base, with 14 bases remaining between them. The CDR3 is 15 residues long. CDR1 SGHVS and CDR2 FQNEAQ come from the germline V gene.

The chain links TRBV6-6 to TRBJ1-1; D unresolved. CDR3 size: 11 residues. The germline V and J ends were trimmed by 5 bases and 7 bases, with 8 bases remaining between them. Germline-derived CDR1 and CDR2 are MNHNY and SVGAGI (reference sequence). The CDR3 sequence is CASSQQIEAFF. The CDR3 DNA sequence: TGTGCCAGCAGTCAACAAATTGAAGCTTTCTTT.

The chain carries TRBV2 and TRBJ1-2, with D possibly TRBD1 on 5 matching bases. Germline V CDR1 and CDR2: SNHLY, FYNNEI. The CDR3 totals 15 residues. V lost 0 bases, J lost 5 bases, and 13 bases lay in between. CDR3 sequence reads: CASSEAGTLIYGYTF. The CDR3 DNA reads TGTGCCAGCAGTGAAGCCGGGACTCTCATATATGGCTACACCTTC. The full variable domain, rest sourced from reference TRBV2 and TRBJ1-2, is EPEVTQTPSHQVTQMGQEVILRCVPISNHLYFYWYRQILGQKVEFLVSFYNNEISEKSEIFDDQFSVERPDGSNFTLKIRSTKLEDSAMYFCASSEAGTLIYGYTFGSGTRLTVV.

This chain connects TRBV6-6 to TRBJ1-2, with D perhaps matching TRBD1 (6 bases). The germline gives CDR1 MNHNY, CDR2 SVGAGI (reference sequence). The CDR3 covers 15 residues. V was cut by 0 bases and J by 6 bases, with 14 bases left in between. CDR3 sequence (DNA): TGTGCCAGCAGTTACTCGGCGGGGGGCGCCGATGGCTACACCTTC. The encoded protein is CASSYSAGGADGYTF.

This clone is a singleton in its sample. The V and J genes are TRBV11-2 and TRBJ2-1; TRBD2 matches 13 bases. Germline V gene lookup returns CDR1 SGHAT and CDR2 FQNNGV. Germline trimming cut 6 bases from V and 0 bases from J; bases unmatched to any gene: 8. This CDR3 region has 18 residues. The CDR3 protein is CASSSSRTSGSSYNEQFF. The CDR3 nucleotides are TGTGCCAGCAGTTCCTCCCGGACTAGCGGGAGCTCCTACAATGAGCAGTTCTTC.

The CDR3 protein is CASSGTGLMNTEAFF. CDR3 coding DNA: TGTGCCAGCAGTGGGACAGGGTTAATGAACACTGAAGCTTTCTTT. The chain couples TRBV6-6 to TRBJ1-1, with 9 bases lining up with TRBD1. Germline V gene sequence: CDR1 MNHNY, CDR2 SVGAGI (reference sequence). This CDR3 comprises 15 residues. V was pared by 5 bases and J by 0 bases, with 4 bases of the junction left unmatched.

The chain links TRBV2 to TRBJ1-2; a possible D gene is TRBD1 (6 bases). CDR3 size: 16 residues. With 0 bases removed from V and 3 bases from J, the gap between germline ends came to 14 bases. CDR1 is SNHLY and CDR2 is FYNNEI in the germline V gene. For the CDR3, the DNA is TGTGCCAGCAGTGAAGCAGGGACACGGGAGGACTATGGCTACACCTTC. It specifies CASSEAGTREDYGYTF.

V is TRBV10-3 and J is TRBJ2-5; 8 nucleotides agree with TRBD2. With V trimmed by 2 bases and J by 6 bases, 5 bases remained unmatched. From germline, CDR1 is ENHRY and CDR2 SYGVKD. CDR3 length equals 14 residues. Here the CDR3 DNA reads TGTGCCATCAGTGAGGAGGTTAGCGGGAAGACCCAGTACTTC. Its protein product is CAISEEVSGKTQYF.

The rearrangement links TRBV4-2 to TRBJ2-5, with D hard to call. This CDR3 contains 13 residues. Per the germline V gene, CDR1 is LGHNA and CDR2 is YNFKEQ. Trimming shortened V by 0 bases and J by 3 bases, and 5 bases separated the two germline ends. Here the CDR3 reads CASSQDPEETQYF. The CDR3, as DNA: TGTGCCAGCAGCCAAGATCCAGAAGAGACCCAGTACTTC.

This chain uses TRBV28 with TRBJ2-7; 10 bases are a match to TRBD2. The CDR3 totals 14 residues. CDR1 MDHEN and CDR2 SYDVKM come from the germline V gene. V was clipped by 4 bases and J by 5 bases; unmatched bases: 5. The CDR3 here is CASSSAGGPNEQYF. In DNA form, the CDR3 reads TGTGCCAGCAGTTCAGCGGGAGGGCCAAACGAGCAGTACTTC.

The rearrangement uses TRBV9 and TRBJ1-5; 9 bases line up with TRBD1. This CDR3 spans 15 amino acids. V dropped 0 bases and J dropped 7; count of bases not matched to a gene: 5. Germline V gene lookup returns CDR1 SGDLS and CDR2 YYNGEE. CDR3 coding DNA: TGTGCCAGCAGCGTAGCGGGACAGGGAGGGCAGCCCCAGCATTTT. This sequence encodes CASSVAGQGGQPQHF.

The CDR3 here is CASSYSWLAGAEQYF. The CDR3, as DNA: TGTGCCAGCAGTTACTCCTGGCTAGCGGGTGCCGAGCAGTACTTC. The V call is TRBV6-5, the J call TRBJ2-7, with 8 bases lining up with TRBD2. The germline V gene has CDR1 MNHEY and CDR2 SVGAGI. V lost 0 bases, J lost 6 bases, and 7 bases stayed unmatched. The CDR3 is 15 residues long.

The chain uses TRBV11-2 and TRBJ1-5; D remains unclear. Germline V gives CDR1 SGHAT, CDR2 FQNNGV. The ends were cut back, 1 base at V and 1 base at J, with 2 bases in the middle. This CDR3 spans 13 amino acids. For the CDR3, the DNA is TGTGCCAGCAGCTTAGCGAGCAATCAGCCCCAGCATTTT. Translated, it gives CASSLASNQPQHF.

The rearrangement joins TRBV20-1 to TRBJ2-5, with a tentative D call TRBD1 (5 bases). The CDR3 consists of 10 residues. Germline V CDR1 and CDR2: DFQATT, SNEGSKA (reference sequence). Trimming removed 6 bases from V and 3 bases from J, with 5 bases in between. The CDR3 here is CSAREETQYF. The CDR3 DNA is TGCAGTGCCAGGGAAGAGACCCAGTACTTC.

V gene TRBV7-2 combines with J gene TRBJ2-3, with D unresolved. Germline V gives CDR1 SGHTA, CDR2 FQGNSA. V lost 3 bases to trimming and J lost 5 bases, with 6 bases between them. CDR3 length: 12 residues. CDR3 in amino acids: CASSFARDTQYF. CDR3 nucleotides: TGTGCCAGCAGCTTTGCGAGAGATACGCAGTATTTT.

This clone appeared a single time. This sequence joins TRBV9 and TRBJ1-5; a possible D gene is TRBD1 (5 bases). V was pared by 3 bases and J by 6 bases, with 16 bases between. Germline V gene data show CDR1 as SGDLS and CDR2 as YYNGEE. There are 15 residues in the CDR3. CDR3 residues: CASSGSGAPGQPQHF. The CDR3 bases are TGTGCCAGCAGCGGGTCTGGGGCGCCAGGTCAGCCCCAGCATTTT.

The chain links TRBV6-5 to TRBJ1-1, with D possibly TRBD1 on 5 matching bases. The length of the CDR3 is 16 residues. Germline CDR1 MNHEY, CDR2 SVGAGI. Trimming took 0 bases from V and 4 from J, leaving 15 bases between them. CDR3 region: CASSYSGGGLGTEAFF. As DNA, the CDR3 is TGTGCCAGCAGTTACTCGGGGGGAGGACTTGGCACTGAAGCTTTCTTT.

J is TRBJ1-2 and V is TRBV19; 9 bases line up with TRBD1. The germline CDR1 and CDR2 sequences are LNHDA and SQIVND (reference sequence). Unmatched junction bases numbered 8, after V lost 7 bases and J lost 8 bases. CDR3 size: 13 residues. The CDR3 is CASTEQGAGGYTF. The DNA of the CDR3 is TGTGCCAGTACAGAACAGGGGGCTGGCGGCTACACCTTC.

The chain joins TRBV27 to TRBJ2-1, with D unclear. The CDR3 is 13 amino acids. The V and J ends lost 5 bases and 0 bases respectively, with 5 bases between them. In germline, CDR1 is MNHEY, CDR2 SMNVEV (reference sequence). CDR3 loop: CASSVDSYNEQFF. The CDR3 DNA reads TGTGCCAGCAGTGTAGACTCCTACAATGAGCAGTTCTTC.

V usage is TRBV7-9 and J usage is TRBJ2-3; TRBD1 agrees at 8 bases. Germline values: CDR1 SEHNR, CDR2 FQNEAQ (reference sequence). V lost 2 bases, J lost 3 bases, and 7 bases stayed unmatched. The CDR3 has 16 amino acids. The DNA of the CDR3 is TGTGCCAGCAGCTTATCCGCAGGGGGCTGGACAGATACGCAGTATTTT. Amino acid sequence: CASSLSAGGWTDTQYF.

The chain recombines TRBV4-3 with TRBJ2-7, with 9 bases aligning to TRBD1. This CDR3 has 15 residues. CDR1 and CDR2 from the germline V gene are LGHNA and YSLEER. V was pared by 0 bases and J by 4 bases, with 4 bases of the junction left unmatched. The chain's CDR3 is CASSQDDRGIYEQYF. CDR3 DNA: TGCGCCAGCAGCCAAGACGACAGGGGGATTTACGAGCAGTACTTC.

This chain uses TRBV6-1 with TRBJ2-7; 11 nucleotides line up with TRBD2. Trimming took 0 bases from V and 2 from J; bases not matched to a gene: 0. Germline CDR1 is MNHNS and CDR2 is SASEGT. The CDR3 spans 15 residues. CDR3 amino acids: CASSEAGLAAYEQYF. The CDR3 nucleotides are TGTGCCAGCAGTGAAGCGGGACTAGCGGCCTACGAGCAGTACTTC.

The chain has TRBV5-8 and TRBJ2-7, with 7 bases that match TRBD1. V shed 2 bases and J 3 bases; nucleotides not matched to a gene: 11. The germline V gene has CDR1 SGHTS and CDR2 YDEGEE. The CDR3 length is 16 residues. CDR3 sequence reads: CASSFPWTGDIYEQYF. CDR3 coding DNA: TGTGCCAGCAGCTTCCCGTGGACAGGTGACATCTACGAGCAGTACTTC.

The rearrangement links TRBV5-1 to TRBJ1-1; D possibly corresponds to TRBD1 (5 bases). This CDR3 has 14 residues. Trimming removed 1 base from V and 1 base from J, with 8 bases in between. Germline lookup yields CDR1 SGHRS and CDR2 YFSETQ. In nucleotides, the CDR3 is TGCGCCAGCAGCTTGTTTCAGGGGAACACTGAAGCTTTCTTT. Translated, it gives CASSLFQGNTEAFF.

The V and J genes are TRBV4-2 and TRBJ1-5; D gene uncertain. Germline loops: CDR1 LGHNA, CDR2 YNFKEQ. The CDR3 is 15 residues long. V was cut by 0 bases and J by 6 bases, with 12 bases left in between. CDR3 protein: CASSQDLPIGQPQHF. For the CDR3, the DNA is TGTGCCAGCAGCCAAGACTTACCGATCGGTCAGCCCCAGCATTTT.